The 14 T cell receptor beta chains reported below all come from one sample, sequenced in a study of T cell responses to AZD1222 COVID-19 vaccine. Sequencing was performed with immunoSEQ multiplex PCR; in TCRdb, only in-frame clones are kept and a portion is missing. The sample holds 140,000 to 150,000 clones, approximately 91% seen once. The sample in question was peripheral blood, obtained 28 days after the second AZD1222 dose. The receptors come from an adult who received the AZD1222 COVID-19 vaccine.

CDR3 coding DNA: TGTGCCAGCAGCCCAGGGGGCTGGATTGAGAACACTGAAGCTTTCTTT. This encodes CASSPGGWIENTEAFF. J is TRBJ1-1 and V is TRBV27, with 8 bases lining up with TRBD1. The V segment lost 6 bases and the J segment 1 base; nucleotides outside the gene matches: 10. CDR1 and CDR2 from the germline V gene are MNHEY and SMNVEV (reference sequence). The CDR3 totals 16 residues.

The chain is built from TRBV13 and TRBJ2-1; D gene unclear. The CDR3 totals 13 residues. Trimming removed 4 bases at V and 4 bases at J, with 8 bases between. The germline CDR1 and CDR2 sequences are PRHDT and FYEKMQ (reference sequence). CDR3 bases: TGTGCCAGCAGCTCCAGGAGTTACAATGAGCAGTTCTTC. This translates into CASSSRSYNEQFF.

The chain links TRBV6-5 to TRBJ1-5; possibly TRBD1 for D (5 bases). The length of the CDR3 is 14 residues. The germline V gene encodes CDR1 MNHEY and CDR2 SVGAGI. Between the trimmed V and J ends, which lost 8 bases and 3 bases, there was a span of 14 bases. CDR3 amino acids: CASGAGVVNQPQHF. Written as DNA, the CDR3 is TGTGCCAGCGGGGCAGGCGTGGTCAATCAGCCCCAGCATTTT.

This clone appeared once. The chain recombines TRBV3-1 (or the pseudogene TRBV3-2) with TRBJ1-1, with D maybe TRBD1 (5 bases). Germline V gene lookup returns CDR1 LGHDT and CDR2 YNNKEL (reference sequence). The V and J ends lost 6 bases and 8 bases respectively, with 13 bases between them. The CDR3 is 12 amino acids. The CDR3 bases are TGTGCCAGCAGTTTAGGGGCACTCGAAGCTTTCTTT. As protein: CASSLGALEAFF.

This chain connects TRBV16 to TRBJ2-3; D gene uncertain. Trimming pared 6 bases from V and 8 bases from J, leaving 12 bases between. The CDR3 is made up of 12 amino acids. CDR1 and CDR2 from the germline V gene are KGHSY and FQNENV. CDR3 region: CASRGIPPTQYF. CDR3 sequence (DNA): TGTGCCAGCAGGGGCATACCCCCTACGCAGTATTTT. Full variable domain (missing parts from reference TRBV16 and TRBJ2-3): GEEVAQTPKHLVRGEGQKAKLYCAPIKGHSYVFWYQQVLKNEFKFLISFQNENVFDETGMPKERFSAKCLPNSPCSLEIQATKLEDSAVYFCASRGIPPTQYFGPGTRLTVL.

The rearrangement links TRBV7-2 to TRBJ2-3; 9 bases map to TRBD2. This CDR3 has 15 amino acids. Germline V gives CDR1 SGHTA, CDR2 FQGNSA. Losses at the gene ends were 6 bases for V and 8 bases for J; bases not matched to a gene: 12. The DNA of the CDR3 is TGTGCCAGCAGTTTTAGGGCGGGGGGGCCAGGTACGCAGTATTTT. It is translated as CASSFRAGGPGTQYF.

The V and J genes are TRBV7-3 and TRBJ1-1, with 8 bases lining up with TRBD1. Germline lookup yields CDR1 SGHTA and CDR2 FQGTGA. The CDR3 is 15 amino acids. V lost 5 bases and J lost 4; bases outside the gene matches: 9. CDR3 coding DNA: TGTGCCAGCAGCGTACAGGGGGGTTTGAGCACTGAAGCTTTCTTT. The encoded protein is CASSVQGGLSTEAFF.

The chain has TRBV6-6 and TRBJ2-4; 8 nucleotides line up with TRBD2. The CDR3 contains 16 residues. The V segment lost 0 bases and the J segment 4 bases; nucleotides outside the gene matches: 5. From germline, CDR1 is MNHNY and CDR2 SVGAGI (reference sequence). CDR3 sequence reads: CASSYSSGSGKNIQYF. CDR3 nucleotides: TGTGCCAGCAGTTACTCGAGCGGGAGTGGAAAAAACATTCAGTACTTC.

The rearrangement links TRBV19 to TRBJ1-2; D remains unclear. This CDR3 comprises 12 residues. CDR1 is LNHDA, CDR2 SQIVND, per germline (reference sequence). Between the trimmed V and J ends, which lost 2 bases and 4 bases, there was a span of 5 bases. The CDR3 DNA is TGTGCCAGTAGTATAAACTTCTATGGCTACACCTTC. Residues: CASSINFYGYTF.

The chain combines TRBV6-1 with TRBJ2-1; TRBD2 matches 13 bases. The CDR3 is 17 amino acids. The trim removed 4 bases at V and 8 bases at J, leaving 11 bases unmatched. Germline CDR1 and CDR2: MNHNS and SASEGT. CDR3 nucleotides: TGTGCCAGCAGTGGGCGGACTAGCGGGGGCCTAGGCGATGAGCAGTTCTTC. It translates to CASSGRTSGGLGDEQFF.

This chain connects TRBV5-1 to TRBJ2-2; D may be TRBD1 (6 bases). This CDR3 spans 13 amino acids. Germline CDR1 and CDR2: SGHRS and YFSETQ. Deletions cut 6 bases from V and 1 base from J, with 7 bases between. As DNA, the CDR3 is TGCGCCAGCAACAGGGAGAACACCGGGGAGCTGTTTTTT. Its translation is CASNRENTGELFF.

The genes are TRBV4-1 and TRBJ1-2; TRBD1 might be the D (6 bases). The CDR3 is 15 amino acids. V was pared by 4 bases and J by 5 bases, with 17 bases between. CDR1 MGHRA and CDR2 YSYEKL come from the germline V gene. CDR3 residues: CASSLGSGARYGYTF. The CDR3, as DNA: TGCGCCAGCAGCCTCGGATCAGGGGCTAGGTATGGCTACACCTTC.

DNA for the CDR3: TGTGCCAGCAGCCCAGGACGACAGAAGGGAGGGAATGAAAAACTGTTTTTT. This translates into CASSPGRQKGGNEKLFF. This chain uses TRBV14 with TRBJ1-4, with D maybe TRBD1 (5 bases). Germline CDR1 reads SGHDN; CDR2 reads FVKESK. Trimming removed 4 bases from V and 5 bases from J, with 20 bases in between. The CDR3 has 17 residues.

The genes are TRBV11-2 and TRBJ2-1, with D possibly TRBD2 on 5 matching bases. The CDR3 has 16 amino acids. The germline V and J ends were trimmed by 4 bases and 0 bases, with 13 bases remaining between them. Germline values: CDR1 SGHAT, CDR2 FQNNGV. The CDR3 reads CASSSGSGRSYNEQFF. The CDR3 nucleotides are TGTGCCAGCAGCTCCGGAAGCGGACGCTCCTACAATGAGCAGTTCTTC.